This T cell receptor beta chain was sequenced in a study of blood T cell repertoires in COVID-19. Study-level information: Both acute and convalescent COVID-19 samples were obtained from the United States, Italy and Spain. PBMCs, B-cell-depleted T cells, or T cells were the source of the cDNA or gDNA that made up the material.

Authors' methods: Reference gene primer amplification in the assay estimated nucleated cell counts. Here immunoSEQ multiplex PCR was the method, and the copy in TCRdb shows in-frame clones only, minus some. From that table come the V and J calls and clone size; the DNA was used to work out D and trimming. The data show over 85,000 clones, with about 85% seen just once and around 12% held by the top ten. The J segment lost 4 bases and the V segment lost 3 bases, leaving 1 base of the junction unmatched. The CDR3 has 13 residues. The germline V gene encodes CDR1 SGDLS and CDR2 YYNGEE. The specimen was peripheral blood. This TCR came from a human donor in a cohort sampled during active COVID-19. V gene TRBV9 combines with J gene TRBJ2-7; TRBD1 agrees at 10 bases. The CDR3 sequence is CASSGGQGYEQYF. The CDR3 DNA reads TGTGCCAGCAGCGGGGGACAGGGGTACGAGCAGTACTTC.